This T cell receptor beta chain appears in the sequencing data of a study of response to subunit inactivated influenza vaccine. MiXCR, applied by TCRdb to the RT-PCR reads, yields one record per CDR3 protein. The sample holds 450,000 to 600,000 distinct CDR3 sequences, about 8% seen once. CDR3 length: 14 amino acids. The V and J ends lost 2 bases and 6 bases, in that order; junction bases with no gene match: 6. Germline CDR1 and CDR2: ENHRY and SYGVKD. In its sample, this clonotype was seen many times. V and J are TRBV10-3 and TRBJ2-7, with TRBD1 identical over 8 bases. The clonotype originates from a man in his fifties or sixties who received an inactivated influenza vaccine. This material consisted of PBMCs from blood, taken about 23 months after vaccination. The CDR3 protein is CAISEPPTGVEQYF. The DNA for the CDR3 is TGTGCCATCAGTGAGCCGCCGACAGGGGTCGAGCAGTACTTC.